These 21 T cell receptor beta chains were all obtained from the same sample, sequenced in a study of OX40 agonist ivuxolimab in advanced cancers. Measured with immunoSEQ multiplex PCR; TCRdb has only the in-frame clones, and not every one. The sample contains under 50,000 clones, 92% of which appear only once. This specimen consisted of CD4+ or CD8+ T cells sorted from blood, obtained in a trial of the OX40 agonist ivuxolimab. The receptors derive from an adult with an advanced solid tumor such as melanoma, head and neck, liver or kidney cancer.

The V gene is TRBV29-1, the J gene TRBJ2-7, with 11 bases matching TRBD2. The CDR3 runs to 14 residues. Looked up from germline, CDR1 is SQVTM and CDR2 is ANQGSEA. J gave up 2 bases and V 4 bases, and 4 bases lay outside the gene matches. CDR3 DNA: TGCAGCGTTGCCGGGACTAGCGGAACCTACGAGCAGTACTTC. Its protein is CSVAGTSGTYEQYF.

This clone is medium-sized by share. J is TRBJ2-2 and V is TRBV9; perhaps TRBD2 as D (6 bases). V lost 4 bases and J 3 bases, leaving 10 bases between the germline ends. The CDR3 covers 14 residues. Germline V gene sequence: CDR1 SGDLS, CDR2 YYNGEE. Written as DNA, the CDR3 is TGTGCCAGCAGCCCCCGACTAGACACCGGGGAGCTGTTTTTT. Amino acids: CASSPRLDTGELFF. The full variable domain, in which reference TRBV9 and TRBJ2-2 provide the parts outside the CDR3, is DSGVTQTPKHLITATGQRVTLRCSPRSGDLSVYWYQQSLDQGLQFLIQYYNGEERAKGNILERFSAQQFPDLHSELNLSSLELGDSALYFCASSPRLDTGELFFGEGSRLTVL.

The V gene is TRBV18, the J gene TRBJ2-5; 14 bases match TRBD2. Germline CDR1 reads KGHSH; CDR2 reads LQKENI. This CDR3 region has 17 residues. Losses at the gene ends were 4 bases for V and 2 bases for J; bases not matched to a gene: 6. The CDR3 protein is CASSLTGLAGGQETQYF. The CDR3 DNA reads TGTGCCAGCTCACTAACAGGACTAGCGGGAGGTCAAGAGACCCAGTACTTC.

V usage is TRBV6-4 and J usage is TRBJ2-7, with D perhaps matching TRBD2 (5 bases). V was cut by 6 bases and J by 2 bases, with 14 bases left in between. Germline V gene lookup returns CDR1 MRHNA and CDR2 SNTAGT. The CDR3 contains 14 residues. The CDR3 sequence is CASSSRGAAYEQYF. The CDR3 nucleotides are TGTGCCAGCAGCTCACGGGGAGCGGCCTACGAGCAGTACTTC.

The chain uses TRBV7-9 and TRBJ2-3; D gene uncertain. The CDR3 is 15 residues long. Between the trimmed V and J ends, which lost 5 bases and 2 bases, there was a span of 14 bases. CDR1 is SEHNR, CDR2 FQNEAQ, per germline (reference sequence). The CDR3 DNA reads as TGTGCCAGCAGCGCTACGGACGGCTTCACAGATACGCAGTATTTT. As protein: CASSATDGFTDTQYF.

V usage is TRBV6-5 and J usage is TRBJ2-3, with TRBD2 matching 11 bases. V lost 4 bases, J lost 5 bases, and 8 bases stayed unmatched. Germline V gene data show CDR1 as MNHEY and CDR2 as SVGAGI. The CDR3 runs 16 residues. DNA of the CDR3: TGTGCCAGCAGTTCCGGACTAGCGGGCCGTGGAGATACGCAGTATTTT. Protein product: CASSSGLAGRGDTQYF.

The chain joins TRBV9 to TRBJ2-3, with 14 bases lining up with TRBD2. The germline V gene encodes CDR1 SGDLS and CDR2 YYNGEE. The CDR3 covers 16 residues. V dropped 4 bases and J dropped 3; count of bases not matched to a gene: 4. The CDR3 loop reads CASSSRLAGGTDTQYF. The CDR3 bases are TGTGCCAGCAGCTCCCGACTAGCGGGAGGGACAGATACGCAGTATTTT.

Relative to its sample, this clone is medium-sized. V and J are TRBV19 and TRBJ2-1; 10 bases map to TRBD2. V shed 7 bases and J 5 bases; nucleotides not matched to a gene: 14. The CDR3 length is 17 residues. Germline assignment: CDR1 LNHDA and CDR2 SQIVND (reference sequence). Here the CDR3 DNA reads TGTGCCAGTACCCTTGTGGGGGCTAGCGGGAGCCACAATGAGCAGTTCTTC. As protein: CASTLVGASGSHNEQFF.

The chain employs TRBV19 and TRBJ2-7; D possibly matches TRBD1 or TRBD2 (5 bases each). V gave up 6 bases and J gave up 3 bases, with 18 bases separating them. CDR3 length: 15 residues. CDR1 and CDR2 from the germline V gene are LNHDA and SQIVND (reference sequence). The CDR3 sequence is CASRSRAPGLYEQYF. The CDR3, as DNA: TGTGCCAGTAGGTCCCGGGCCCCGGGGCTCTACGAGCAGTACTTC.

This clone was observed once. The chain employs TRBV28 and TRBJ2-1; 7 bases agree with TRBD1. This CDR3 is built from 16 residues. V dropped 7 bases and J dropped 0; count of bases not matched to a gene: 9. CDR1 and CDR2 (germline): MDHEN, SYDVKM. CDR3 coding DNA: TGTGCCAGCAACAACGGACAGGCGAGCTCCTACAATGAGCAGTTCTTC. The encoded protein is CASNNGQASSYNEQFF.

The rearrangement links TRBV19 to TRBJ1-1; unclear D gene. Trimming took off 6 bases at V and 2 bases at J, with 4 bases between the two ends. Germline V gene data show CDR1 as LNHDA and CDR2 as SQIVND (reference sequence). The CDR3 extends over 11 amino acids. CDR3 in amino acids: CASRTNTEAFF. CDR3 DNA: TGTGCCAGTAGGACAAACACTGAAGCTTTCTTT.

The rearrangement links TRBV13 to TRBJ1-1; D remains unclear. Germline values: CDR1 PRHDT, CDR2 FYEKMQ (reference sequence). The V end was cut by 0 bases, the J end by 4 bases, with 9 bases between. The CDR3 loop spans 14 amino acids. CDR3 nucleotides: TGTGCCAGCAGCTTAGGGCGGAGGGCCACTGAAGCTTTCTTT. This translates into CASSLGRRATEAFF.

V gene TRBV7-2 combines with J gene TRBJ2-2, with 8 bases identical to TRBD2. V lost 3 bases to trimming and J lost 4 bases; unmatched junction nucleotides: 1. From germline, CDR1 is SGHTA and CDR2 FQGNSA. The CDR3 length is 14 residues. CDR3 sequence: CASSFSGVTGELFF. CDR3 DNA sequence: TGTGCCAGCAGCTTTAGCGGGGTCACCGGGGAGCTGTTTTTT.

The rearrangement joins TRBV7-9 to TRBJ1-1, with no clear D. Per the germline V gene, CDR1 is SEHNR and CDR2 is FQNEAQ (reference sequence). This CDR3 contains 13 residues. V was trimmed by 6 bases and J by 6 bases, leaving 14 bases between them. The CDR3 loop reads CASSEPPSPEAFF. In DNA form, the CDR3 reads TGTGCCAGCAGTGAACCACCGAGCCCTGAAGCTTTCTTT.

The DNA of the CDR3 is TGTGCCAGCAGCCCTAGCGGGAGTCCCCAAGAGACCCAGTACTTC. The encoded protein is CASSPSGSPQETQYF. The chain carries TRBV7-2 and TRBJ2-5, with 10 bases aligning to TRBD2. J lost 1 base, V lost 5 bases, and 4 bases had no gene match. The V gene's germline CDR1 is SGHTA and CDR2 FQGNSA. The CDR3 totals 15 residues. Full variable domain (remainder filled in from reference TRBV7-2 and TRBJ2-5): GAGVSQSPSNKVTEKGKDVELRCDPISGHTALYWYRQSLGQGLEFLIYFQGNSAPDKSGLPSDRFSAERTGGSVSTLTIQRTQQEDSAVYLCASSPSGSPQETQYFGPGTRLLVL.

The chain carries TRBV5-1 and TRBJ2-1, with 8 bases aligning to TRBD2. Germline V lookup: CDR1 SGHRS, CDR2 YFSETQ. Trimming at V came to 5 bases and at J to 8 bases, leaving 12 bases not matched to a gene. The CDR3 extends over 15 amino acids. The chain's CDR3 is CASRISSGSSYEQFF. In nucleotides, the CDR3 is TGCGCCAGCAGAATCTCCAGCGGGAGCAGCTATGAGCAGTTCTTC.

The chain is built from TRBV21-1 and TRBJ2-5; the D segment call TRBD2 is taken from the table without a DNA check. TRBV21-1 is a documented pseudogene. The CDR3 loop spans 13 amino acids. CDR3 DNA sequence: TGTGCCAGCAGCACTACTAGTAAAGAGACCCAGTACTTC. Protein: CASSTTSKETQYF.

The CDR3 sequence is CASSEGGQSTDTQYF. The CDR3 DNA sequence: TGTGCCAGCAGCGAGGGGGGGCAATCCACAGATACGCAGTATTTT. The chain carries TRBV7-3 and TRBJ2-3, with D perhaps TRBD2 (7 bases). The CDR3 runs 15 residues. Germline CDR1 SGHTA, CDR2 FQGTGA. The V end lost 5 bases, the J end lost 2 bases, and 14 bases lay between the germline ends.

V usage is TRBV25-1 and J usage is TRBJ2-7; D is unresolved. Germline CDR1 reads MGHDK; CDR2 reads SYGVNS. V lost 7 bases, J lost 3 bases, and 19 bases lay in between. The CDR3 sequence is 15 residues long. CDR3 DNA: TGTGCCAGCACCGGGCCGGGTCAAAGCTACTACGAGCAGTACTTC. Translating it yields CASTGPGQSYYEQYF.

This clone has a handful of counts. The rearrangement joins TRBV5-5 to TRBJ1-2, with D uncertain. V was pared by 1 base and J by 3 bases, with 4 bases between. This CDR3 is built from 12 residues. In germline, CDR1 is SGHKS, CDR2 YYEKEE (reference sequence). The CDR3 DNA follows: TGTGCCAGCAGCTTGCCGGACTATGGCTACACCTTC. Translating gives CASSLPDYGYTF.

The chain is built from TRBV5-1 and TRBJ2-1; TRBD2 agrees at 7 bases. This CDR3 comprises 15 residues. With V trimmed by 0 bases and J by 6 bases, 6 bases remained unmatched. CDR1 is SGHRS and CDR2 is YFSETQ in the germline V gene. CDR3 sequence reads: CASSLGAGRGNEQFF. CDR3 nucleotides: TGCGCCAGCAGCTTGGGAGCGGGGCGTGGCAATGAGCAGTTCTTC. Full variable domain (rest looked up from reference TRBV5-1 and TRBJ2-1): KAGVTQTPRYLIKTRGQQVTLSCSPISGHRSVSWYQQTPGQGLQFLFEYFSETQRNKGNFPGRFSGRQFSNSRSEMNVSTLELGDSALYLCASSLGAGRGNEQFFGPGTRLTVL.